This T cell receptor (beta chain) is drawn from a study of beta chain features in type 1 diabetes. In the study overall: No patient-donor differences in age, gender, total cells or subset yield.

About this clone itself: Its target is not known.

Looked up from germline, CDR1 is ENHRY and CDR2 is SYGVKD. This CDR3 has 14 amino acids. Trimming stripped 10 bases from V and 4 bases from J, with 19 bases between. Study observations and caveats: Moderate yet significant TCRB CDR3 shortening was seen in Type 1 diabetes patients in all four CD4+ subsets.

The investigators reverse transcribed all of the isolated RNA, so they sequenced expressed TCRB transcripts. The method was immunoSEQ multiplex PCR; TCRdb's version includes in-frame clones alone and lacks a portion of them. Here the sample spans fewer than 300,000 clones, just over 20% being singletons. The chain employs TRBV10-3 and TRBJ2-5; D is perhaps TRBD1 (6 bases). The sample consisted of naive CD4+ T cells from blood. The TCR sequence derives from a woman aged 40 to 49 with type 1 diabetes. For the CDR3, the DNA is TGTGCCAGAGCCCATACAGGGTCTGGAGAGACCCAGTACTTC. Protein: CARAHTGSGETQYF.